This T cell receptor beta chain was captured by sequencing in a study of CD8+CD57+ T cells in acquired aplastic anemia. About the research overall: Mean DNA quantity obtained from sorted CD4+ and CD8+ cells was about 3.5 ug.

V lost 2 bases, J lost 2 bases, and 10 bases lay in between. This CDR3 spans 14 amino acids. The germline V gene encodes CDR1 MNHEY and CDR2 SVGEGT. The template used for profiling TCR beta VDJ and CDR3 was genomic DNA. Using its own MiXCR run on the reads, TCRdb lists one record per CDR3 protein. The sample contains 310,000 or so distinct CDR3 sequences, under 60% of which appear only once. At least ten counts were recorded for this clonotype. The authors sequenced patients whose flow cytometry had shown CD8+CD57+ cell expansion. This rearrangement joins TRBV6-2 or TRBV6-3 to TRBJ2-7; TRBD1 or TRBD2 may be the D gene (6 bases each). Material for sequencing was sorted CD4+, CD8+, or CD8+CD57+ T cells (not recorded which) from PBMCs. This TCR was sampled from a human donor with aplastic anemia. The CDR3 DNA sequence: TGTGCCAGCAGTTACGAGGGGGGAGCCTACGAGCAGTACTTC. This codes for CASSYEGGAYEQYF.